The 10 T cell receptor beta chains below were found in one sample sequenced in a study of blood T cells in healthy people across ages. A second PCR of 7 to 11 cycles used a sample-barcoded 5' primer and a J-beta primer mix. TCRdb re-derived calls from the 5' RACE reads in MiXCR, one entry per CDR3 protein. The data hold 1.4 million or so distinct CDR3 sequences, with roughly 43% observed a single time. Sequenced sample: blood. These receptors came from a woman under 30 in good health.

This clonotype appeared a few times. The chain links TRBV2 to TRBJ2-3, with D perhaps assigned TRBD1 or TRBD2 (5 bases each). Per germline, CDR1 SNHLY and CDR2 FYNNEI. This CDR3 has 15 residues. The V and J ends lost 6 bases and 0 bases respectively, with 13 bases between them. The CDR3 region is CASRGVRASTDTQYF. CDR3 DNA sequence: TGTGCCAGCAGGGGGGTACGAGCAAGCACAGATACGCAGTATTTT.

There are a few counts of this clonotype. This chain connects TRBV14 to TRBJ2-1, with 9 bases lining up with TRBD2. This CDR3 has 16 residues. Looked up from germline, CDR1 is SGHDN and CDR2 is FVKESK. The J segment lost 3 bases and the V segment lost 4 bases, leaving 7 bases of the junction unmatched. The CDR3 bases are TGTGCCAGCAGCCTCCTCGCTAGCGGGAACTACAATGAGCAGTTCTTC. This gives the protein CASSLLASGNYNEQFF.

This clonotype occurred a few times. The chain uses TRBV7-6 and TRBJ2-1; D unclear. The CDR3 runs to 12 residues. Germline-derived CDR1 and CDR2 are SGHVS and FNYEAQ. Between the trimmed V and J ends, which lost 5 bases and 9 bases, there was a span of 11 bases. The CDR3 sequence: CASSPRLGEQFF. CDR3 in DNA: TGTGCCAGCAGCCCGCGGTTAGGTGAGCAGTTCTTC. The full variable domain, in which reference TRBV7-6 and TRBJ2-1 provide the parts outside the CDR3, is GAGVSQSPRYKVTKRGQDVALRCDPISGHVSLYWYRQALGQGPEFLTYFNYEAQQDKSGLPNDRFSAERPEGSISTLTIQRTEQRDSAMYRCASSPRLGEQFFGPGTRLTVL.

The V and J genes are TRBV12-3 or TRBV12-4 and TRBJ2-5; unclear D gene. Gene TRBJ2-7 matches the end of the DNA better, so the J call may be wrong. The CDR3 contains 12 residues. In nucleotides, the CDR3 is TGTGCCAGCAGTTTACTAAACCACGAGCAGTACTTC. Protein: CASSLLNHEQYF.

This sequence joins TRBV5-1 and TRBJ2-1, with 11 bases fitting TRBD2. The V and J ends lost 4 bases and 4 bases, in that order; junction bases with no gene match: 13. The germline CDR1 and CDR2 sequences are SGHRS and YFSETQ. The CDR3 has 18 residues. DNA of the CDR3: TGCGCCAGCAGCAACCGCCCTTTAGCGGGAGGGCCTTACAATGAGCAGTTCTTC. This translates into CASSNRPLAGGPYNEQFF. Using reference TRBV5-1 and TRBJ2-1 for the parts outside the CDR3, the full variable domain is KAGVTQTPRYLIKTRGQQVTLSCSPISGHRSVSWYQQTPGQGLQFLFEYFSETQRNKGNFPGRFSGRQFSNSRSEMNVSTLELGDSALYLCASSNRPLAGGPYNEQFFGPGTRLTVL.

CDR3 in amino acids: CASAITWRDTEAFF. As DNA, the CDR3 is TGTGCCAGCGCGATTACTTGGCGGGACACTGAAGCTTTCTTT. The genes are TRBV12-3 or TRBV12-4 and TRBJ1-1, with D hard to call. V was trimmed by 8 bases and J by 3 bases, leaving 16 bases between them. The CDR3 covers 14 residues.

The J gene is TRBJ2-5, the V gene TRBV20-1; D unclear. Deletions cut 3 bases from V and 5 bases from J, with 13 bases between. The germline V gene encodes CDR1 DFQATT and CDR2 SNEGSKA (reference sequence). The CDR3 is 13 residues long. CDR3: CSASRVTMETQYF. The CDR3 bases are TGCAGTGCTAGTCGCGTAACTATGGAGACCCAGTACTTC.

The sample holds a few counts of this clonotype. This rearrangement joins TRBV28 to TRBJ2-1; unclear D gene. The assigned J gene may be wrong: the sequence end matches TRBJ2-7 better. CDR1 and CDR2 from the germline V gene are MDHEN and SYDVKM. The CDR3 is 15 amino acids. CDR3 region: CASSLVQMNYNEQYF. CDR3 in DNA: TGTGCCAGCAGTTTAGTACAGATGAACTACAATGAGCAGTACTTC.

This clonotype was seen a handful of times. This chain connects TRBV20-1 to TRBJ2-1; 9 bases are shared with TRBD1. V lost 6 bases, J lost 5 bases, and 5 bases stayed unmatched. Germline assignment: CDR1 DFQATT and CDR2 SNEGSKA (reference sequence). This CDR3 comprises 13 residues. CDR3: CSARTGANNEQFF. The CDR3 DNA reads as TGCAGTGCCCGGACAGGGGCTAACAATGAGCAGTTCTTC.

This chain connects TRBV4-1 to TRBJ1-1; TRBD1 matches at 8 bases. There are 16 residues in the CDR3. V dropped 1 base and J dropped 6; count of bases not matched to a gene: 10. Germline V lookup: CDR1 MGHRA, CDR2 YSYEKL. The CDR3 region has the DNA TGCGCCAGCAGCCAAGGCCGGACAGGGTTGAGCGCTGAAGCTTTCTTT. This translates into CASSQGRTGLSAEAFF.